This T cell receptor (beta chain) was sequenced for a study of cytomegalovirus exposure and HLA in healthy donors. Study details: When 398 donors were genotyped, about 81% of them were found to fall in the Caucasian-associated ancestry cluster.

On this clone itself: Its antigen remains unknown.

Overall study results and limits: It was only CMV serostatus that was available as immune exposure information. HLA alleles showed associations with about 15,000 TCR beta sequences in a later analysis, at a 0.05 false discovery rate.

Germline lookup yields CDR1 SGHTA and CDR2 FQGTGA. Trimming stripped 4 bases from V and 8 bases from J, with 12 bases between. This CDR3 region has 13 residues. The study ran its PCR with 60 Vbeta and 13 Jbeta primers. Some clones are missing from TCRdb's copy, which holds only in-frame ones; the method was immunoSEQ multiplex PCR. The sample holds fewer than 75,000 clones, approximately 80% seen once. Sequenced: PBMCs. The sequence was obtained from a man between 25 and 39 years old in good health and CMV-seronegative. V gene TRBV7-3 combines with J gene TRBJ2-1, with a possible D match to TRBD2 (6 bases). The CDR3 coding sequence is TGTGCCAGCAGCTCCCAGGCTAGCGATGAGCAGTTCTTC. It encodes CASSSQASDEQFF.